These 16 T cell receptor beta chains were all obtained from the same sample, sequenced in a study of T cell repertoires in cytomegalovirus infection. TCRdb independently ran MiXCR on the reads; one entry per CDR3 protein. The data show under 600,000 distinct CDR3 sequences, with approximately 16% seen just once and roughly a quarter held by the top ten. Sequenced material: CD8+ T cells from PBMCs. The source of these receptors is a human donor in good health (CMV status not recorded). Some clones in this sample may be carry-over from other donors' samples.

This clonotype was detected ten times or more. CDR3 protein: CASSQGQGAGNTIYF. DNA for the CDR3: TGTGCCAGCAGCCAAGGACAGGGGGCTGGAAACACCATATATTTT. This chain connects TRBV7-8 to TRBJ1-3, with 10 bases identical to TRBD1. The CDR3 is 15 amino acids. Trimming at V came to 5 bases and at J to 2 bases, leaving 3 bases not matched to a gene. CDR1 and CDR2 (germline): SGHVS, FQNEAQ.

This clonotype appeared once. This is likely a read error, given that the CDR3 carries no conserved phenylalanine or tryptophan at its end. The chain uses TRBV5-3 and TRBJ2-7; TRBD2 aligns across 13 bases. TRBV5-3 is given ORF status, its function remaining uncertain. The CDR3 covers 14 residues. V was clipped by 8 bases and J by 6 bases; unmatched bases: 8. The CDR3 loop is CASSRGLAGAEQYL. CDR3 DNA: TGTGCCAGCAGCCGCGGACTAGCGGGAGCCGAGCAGTACTTA.

There are many counts of this clonotype. The chain uses TRBV7-9 and TRBJ2-3, with D tentatively TRBD1 (6 bases). Trimming removed 4 bases from V and 0 bases from J, with 11 bases in between. Germline V gene lookup returns CDR1 SEHNR and CDR2 FQNEAQ (reference sequence). The CDR3 runs 15 residues. This chain's CDR3 is CASSSTGLSTDTQYF. CDR3 nucleotides: TGTGCCAGCAGCTCTACAGGGTTGAGCACAGATACGCAGTATTTT.

This clonotype has more than one count but fewer than ten. The chain combines TRBV15 with TRBJ2-7; 7 positions agree with TRBD1. The CDR3 is 16 residues long. The germline CDR1 and CDR2 sequences are LNHNV and YYDKDF (reference sequence). After removal of 0 bases from V and 0 bases from J, the junction contained 5 bases not matched to a gene. The CDR3 protein is CATSRDRQGLSYEQYF. The CDR3 DNA reads TGTGCCACCAGCAGAGATCGACAGGGCCTCTCCTACGAGCAGTACTTC.

The chain recombines TRBV19 with TRBJ1-1; tentative D call: TRBD1 (5 bases). CDR3 length: 12 amino acids. The germline V and J ends were trimmed by 5 bases and 7 bases, with 11 bases remaining between them. The germline V gene encodes CDR1 LNHDA and CDR2 SQIVND (reference sequence). The CDR3: CASSSWDYEAFF. The CDR3 DNA sequence: TGTGCCAGTAGTTCGTGGGACTATGAAGCTTTCTTT. Complete variable domain (other parts from reference TRBV19 and TRBJ1-1): DGGITQSPKYLFRKEGQNVTLSCEQNLNHDAMYWYRQDPGQGLRLIYYSQIVNDFQKGDIAEGYSVSREKKESFPLTVTSAQKNPTAFYLCASSSWDYEAFFGQGTRLTVV.

This clonotype was counted many times. The J gene is TRBJ1-2, the V gene TRBV11-2; D gene uncertain. Germline CDR1 reads SGHAT; CDR2 reads FQNNGV. V gave up 1 base and J gave up 0 bases, with 9 bases separating them. The CDR3 covers 15 residues. This CDR3 reads CASSLGPYSNYGYTF. The CDR3 coding sequence is TGTGCCAGCAGCTTAGGACCTTATTCTAACTATGGCTACACCTTC.

This clonotype was counted ten times or more. This chain links TRBV12-3 or TRBV12-4 with TRBJ2-6; 7 bases align to TRBD1. There are 17 residues in the CDR3. The V segment lost 4 bases and the J segment 2 bases; nucleotides outside the gene matches: 8. Here the CDR3 reads CASSYRDRIAGANVLTF. CDR3 coding DNA: TGTGCCAGCAGTTACCGGGACAGAATCGCTGGGGCCAACGTCCTGACTTTC.

The chain combines TRBV9 with TRBJ2-3; TRBD2 aligns across 8 bases. Germline values: CDR1 SGDLS, CDR2 YYNGEE. The junction had 7 bases not matched to a gene; V was cut back by 7 bases and J by 0 bases. The CDR3 is made up of 15 amino acids. This CDR3 reads CASVRGGASTDTQYF. CDR3 coding DNA: TGTGCCAGCGTCCGGGGGGGAGCTAGCACAGATACGCAGTATTTT.

As for this clonotype: This may be a read error: a much more frequent sequence differs by one nucleotide. The rearrangement links TRBV11-2 to TRBJ2-1; 13 nucleotides agree with TRBD2. Germline CDR1 SGHAT, CDR2 FQNNGV. CDR3 length equals 16 residues. CDR3 amino acids: CASSLEGLAGNNELFF. The CDR3 DNA is TGTGCCAGCAGCTTAGAGGGACTAGCGGGGAACAATGAGCTGTTCTTC.

The V and J genes are TRBV28 and TRBJ2-2, with 9 bases that match TRBD1. The CDR3 covers 16 residues. Germline V gives CDR1 MDHEN, CDR2 SYDVKM. The ends lost 3 bases at V and 4 bases at J; junction bases unmatched: 6. The CDR3 sequence: CASSFETGGSTGELFF. The CDR3 region has the DNA TGTGCCAGCAGTTTCGAGACAGGGGGTTCCACCGGGGAGCTGTTTTTT.

The sample holds many counts of this clonotype. This chain uses TRBV29-1 with TRBJ1-2; a possible D gene is TRBD1 (6 bases). The CDR3 spans 15 residues. The germline CDR1 and CDR2 sequences are SQVTM and ANQGSEA. Deletions cut 2 bases from V and 7 bases from J, with 20 bases between. CDR3: CSVEQLKTGLGGYTF. CDR3 DNA sequence: TGCAGCGTTGAACAACTCAAAACAGGGCTGGGTGGCTACACCTTC. Filled out from reference TRBV29-1 and TRBJ1-2, the complete variable domain reads SAVISQKPSRDICQRGTSLTIQCQVDSQVTMMFWYRQQPGQSLTLIATANQGSEATYESGFVIDKFPISRPNLTFSTLTVSNMSPEDSSIYLCSVEQLKTGLGGYTFGSGTRLTVV.

This clonotype appeared many times. The chain joins TRBV27 to TRBJ2-7; D is tentatively TRBD1 or TRBD2 (5 bases each). CDR1 MNHEY and CDR2 SMNVEV come from the germline V gene (reference sequence). The V gene lost 3 bases and the J gene lost 2 bases, with 11 bases spanning the gap. This CDR3 region has 14 residues. The CDR3 nucleotides read TGTGCCAGCAGTTTGGTGAGGGGCACCTACGAGCAGTACTTC. It is translated as CASSLVRGTYEQYF.

This clonotype was observed a handful of times. The J gene is TRBJ2-2, the V gene TRBV3-1, with 8 nucleotides matching TRBD2. J was trimmed by 1 base and V by 1 base; bases with no gene match: 2. There are 16 residues in the CDR3. Germline CDR1 is LGHDT and CDR2 is YNNKEL (reference sequence). The CDR3 bases are TGTGCCAGCAGCCAAGTAGCGGGGTTGAACACCGGGGAGCTGTTTTTT. Amino acids: CASSQVAGLNTGELFF. Full variable domain (remainder filled in from reference TRBV3-1 and TRBJ2-2): DTAVSQTPKYLVTQMGNDKSIKCEQNLGHDTMYWYKQDSKKFLKIMFSYNNKELIINETVPNRFSPKSPDKAHLNLHINSLELGDSAVYFCASSQVAGLNTGELFFGEGSRLTVL.

This clonotype appeared many times. The chain is built from TRBV7-3 and TRBJ2-7; 7 nucleotides line up with TRBD1. Trimming removed 2 bases from V and 3 bases from J; junction bases left unmatched: 7. The CDR3 totals 15 residues. Germline CDR1 and CDR2: SGHTA and FQGTGA. The chain's CDR3 is CASSLVGTAVYEQYF. The CDR3 DNA reads TGTGCCAGCAGCTTAGTAGGGACAGCCGTCTACGAGCAGTACTTC.

The rearrangement joins TRBV5-8 to TRBJ2-5, with D possibly TRBD1 on 6 matching bases. The CDR3 is made up of 14 amino acids. Per germline, CDR1 SGHTS and CDR2 YDEGEE. V was shortened by 4 bases and J by 4 bases, with 14 bases between the two germline ends. CDR3 bases: TGTGCCAGCAGCCTCATTATGGGGGCAGAGACCCAGTACTTC. Protein: CASSLIMGAETQYF.

This clonotype was observed a handful of times. The chain couples TRBV5-6 to TRBJ2-7; perhaps TRBD1 as D (5 bases). V lost 6 bases to trimming and J lost 2 bases, with 24 bases between them. CDR3 length: 17 residues. CDR1 is SGHDT and CDR2 is YYEEEE in the germline V gene. The chain's CDR3 is CASTIIDRTSFTYEQYF. The CDR3 DNA is TGTGCCAGCACCATTATCGACAGAACCTCCTTTACCTACGAGCAGTACTTC.